Each of the 11 T cell receptor beta chains below was sequenced from the same sample in a study of T cell clonality in common variable immunodeficiency. Sequencing was performed with immunoSEQ multiplex PCR; in TCRdb, only in-frame clones are kept and a portion is missing. The data list roughly 48,000 clones, none observed once; about 3.4% falls to the top ten. Sequenced: peripheral blood mononuclear cells. These receptors were obtained from a person aged 18 to 70 in good health.

This clone showed up many times. The read terminates 3 residues before the CDR3 end, so the remaining end is supplied by the germline J gene. This chain links TRBV4-1 with TRBJ2-3, with TRBD2 identical over 7 bases. The V gene's germline CDR1 is MGHRA and CDR2 YSYEKL. The CDR3 is made up of 16 amino acids. Partial CDR3 DNA: TGCGCCAGCAGCCAAGAAGCGGCGGGGGTACAATTCGCG. Translating it yields CASSQEAAGVQFA. The full CDR3 is CASSQEAAGVQFAQYF.

This clone came up many times. The read comes to an end 3 residues before the CDR3 does, leaving the germline J gene to fill in the end. The chain uses TRBV6-8 and TRBJ1-2, with 10 bases identical to TRBD1. Trimming cost V 7 bases and J 7 bases; bases outside gene matches: 9. The CDR3 runs to 14 residues. The germline V gene encodes CDR1 MNHGY and CDR2 SAAAGT. CDR3 sequence reads: CASTSRQGAFGYTF. The covered CDR3 bases are TGTGCCAGCACCTCCCGACAGGGGGCGTTTGGC.

This clone was counted many times. CDR3 DNA, as far as it was read: TGTGCCAGCAGGTCAGGCACTGAA. It codes for CASRSGTE. The full CDR3 protein reads CASRSGTEAFF. The chain is built from TRBV2 and TRBJ1-1; D gene unclear. The sequenced fragment ends 3 residues before the CDR3 boundary, so the rest is inferred from the germline J gene. The CDR3 extends over 11 amino acids. V was clipped by 6 bases and J by 4 bases, with 6 bases between them. CDR1 and CDR2 (germline): SNHLY, FYNNEI.

Many counts were recorded for this clone. The part of the CDR3 DNA that was read is TGTGCCAGCAGTTTTACTCCGACTAGCGGGAGTTACAATGAG. It yields the protein CASSFTPTSGSYNE. The CDR3, in full, reads CASSFTPTSGSYNEQFF. This rearrangement joins TRBV12-3 or TRBV12-4 to TRBJ2-1, with 12 bases aligning to TRBD2. The missing CDR3 end, 3 residues past where the read stops, is filled in from the germline J gene. V lost 3 bases and J lost 4; bases outside the gene matches: 7. There are 17 residues in the CDR3.

This clone was counted many times. Read sequence stops 3 residues before the CDR3 end, and the germline J gene provides the missing end. V gene TRBV6-1 combines with J gene TRBJ2-5; D perhaps matches TRBD2 (6 bases). The germline V gene encodes CDR1 MNHNS and CDR2 SASEGT. V lost 2 bases to trimming and J lost 5 bases, with 6 bases between them. The CDR3 loop spans 12 amino acids. The CDR3 region is CASSESGETQYF. The CDR3 bases that were read are TGTGCCAGCAGTGAAAGCGGGGAGACC.

This clone was detected only a few times. The read halts 3 residues ahead of the CDR3 end, with the missing end drawn from the germline J gene. The chain uses TRBV7-2 and TRBJ2-2; tentatively, D is TRBD2 (6 bases). The CDR3 loop spans 16 amino acids. The ends were cut back, 0 bases at V and 6 bases at J, with 14 bases in the middle. Germline values: CDR1 SGHTA, CDR2 FQGNSA. The CDR3 is CASSLAGTSRAGELFF. Partial CDR3 DNA: TGTGCCAGCAGCTTAGCCGGGACTTCCCGGGCCGGGGAG. The variable domain in full, with the rest retrieved from reference TRBV7-2 and TRBJ2-2, is GAGVSQSPSNKVTEKGKDVELRCDPISGHTALYWYRQSLGQGLEFLIYFQGNSAPDKSGLPSDRFSAERTGGSVSTLTIQRTQQEDSAVYLCASSLAGTSRAGELFFGEGSRLTVL.

This clone was counted many times. The read stops 3 residues short of the end of the CDR3; the missing end is completed from the germline J gene. This chain connects TRBV30 to TRBJ2-1; 12 nucleotides align to TRBD2. The V gene's germline CDR1 is GTSNPN and CDR2 SVGIG (reference sequence). Trimming took 3 bases from V and 2 from J; bases not matched to a gene: 2. The CDR3 loop spans 15 amino acids. The CDR3 protein is CAWRRLAGAYNEQFF. CDR3 bases read: TGTGCCTGGAGAAGACTAGCGGGAGCCTACAATGAG.

This clone came up many times. Sequencing ends 3 residues short of the CDR3 end; the germline J gene provides the rest. The chain combines TRBV29-1 with TRBJ1-5; 9 bases are a match to TRBD1. The trim removed 6 bases at V and 4 bases at J, leaving 10 bases unmatched. This CDR3 contains 15 residues. From germline, CDR1 is SQVTM and CDR2 ANQGSEA. The sequenced CDR3 bases are TGCAGCGTAAGAAATGACGACAGGGGGAATCAGCCC. Translated, it gives CSVRNDDRGNQP. The entire CDR3 protein is CSVRNDDRGNQPQHF. Looking up the rest from reference TRBV29-1 and TRBJ1-5 gives the full variable domain: SAVISQKPSRDICQRGTSLTIQCQVDSQVTMMFWYRQQPGQSLTLIATANQGSEATYESGFVIDKFPISRPNLTFSTLTVSNMSPEDSSIYLCSVRNDDRGNQPQHFGDGTRLSIL.

This clone was detected ten times or more. The CDR3 is cut off 3 residues early in the read; its end comes from the germline J gene. The rearrangement joins TRBV7-6 to TRBJ2-1, with TRBD2 matching 9 bases. This CDR3 spans 18 amino acids. CDR1 is SGHVS, CDR2 FNYEAQ, per germline. Trimming took 5 bases from V and 0 from J; bases not matched to a gene: 11. CDR3 sequence reads: CASSMLAGMGSSYNEQFF. The CDR3 bases that were read are TGTGCCAGCAGCATGCTAGCGGGAATGGGGAGCTCCTACAATGAG.

This clone appeared many times. From the germline J gene comes the end of the CDR3, since the read stops 3 residues before it. The chain couples TRBV19 to TRBJ1-5; tentatively, D is TRBD1 (6 bases). V was shortened by 0 bases and J by 6 bases, with 9 bases between the two germline ends. Per germline, CDR1 LNHDA and CDR2 SQIVND (reference sequence). The CDR3 runs to 14 residues. The sequenced CDR3 bases are TGTGCCAGTAGTATAGATGGGGGCCCTCAGCCC. Translated, it gives CASSIDGGPQP. The CDR3 in full is CASSIDGGPQPQHF.

This clone has at least ten counts. The covered CDR3 bases are TGTGCCAGCTCACCGAACCAGGGATCTGGAAACACC. It specifies CASSPNQGSGNT. The whole CDR3 region reads CASSPNQGSGNTIYF. The J gene is TRBJ1-3, the V gene TRBV18, with TRBD1 as a possible D gene (5 bases). Read data end 3 residues before the CDR3 end; the end is taken from the germline J gene. Trimming shortened V by 3 bases and J by 1 base, and 10 bases separated the two germline ends. CDR1 and CDR2 (germline): KGHSH, LQKENI. The CDR3 contains 15 residues.